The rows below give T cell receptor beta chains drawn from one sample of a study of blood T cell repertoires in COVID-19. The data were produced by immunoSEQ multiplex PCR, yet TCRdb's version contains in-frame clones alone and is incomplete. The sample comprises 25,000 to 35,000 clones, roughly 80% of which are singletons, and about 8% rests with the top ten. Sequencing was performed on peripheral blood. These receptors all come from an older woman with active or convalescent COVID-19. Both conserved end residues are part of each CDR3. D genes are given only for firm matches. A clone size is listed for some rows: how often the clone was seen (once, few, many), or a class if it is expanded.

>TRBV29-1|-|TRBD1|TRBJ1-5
CSVGGTGGNNQPQHF
TGCAGCGTCGGCGGGACAGGGGGCAACAATCAGCCCCAGCATTTT
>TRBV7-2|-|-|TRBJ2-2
CASSLAGGNTGELFF
TGTGCCAGCAGCTTAGCGGGGGGGAACACCGGGGAGCTGTTTTTT
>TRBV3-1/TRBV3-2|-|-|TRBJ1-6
CASSQDRRDNSPLHF
TGTGCCAGCAGCCAAGATCGGCGGGATAATTCACCCCTCCACTTT
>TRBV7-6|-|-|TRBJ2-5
CASSLFTEETQYF
TGTGCCAGCAGCTTATTCACGGAAGAGACCCAGTACTTC
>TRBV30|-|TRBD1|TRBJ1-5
CAWSRGTGAHQPQHF
TGTGCCTGGAGCCGGGGGACAGGAGCTCATCAGCCCCAGCATTTT
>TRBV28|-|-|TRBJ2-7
CASTQSQSRSYEQYF
TGTGCCAGCACCCAATCACAGTCTCGCTCCTACGAGCAGTACTTC
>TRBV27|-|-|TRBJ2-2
CASSSYDSLTGELFF
TGTGCCAGCAGTTCCTACGACAGCCTCACCGGGGAGCTGTTTTTT
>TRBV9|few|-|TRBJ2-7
CASRGADYEQYF
TGTGCCAGCAGAGGGGCAGACTACGAGCAGTACTTC
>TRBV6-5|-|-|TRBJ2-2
CASKKGAHTGELFF
TGTGCCAGCAAGAAAGGGGCACACACCGGGGAGCTGTTTTTT
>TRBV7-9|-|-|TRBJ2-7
CASSLDTSYEQYF
TGTGCCAGCAGCCTTGACACGTCCTACGAGCAGTACTTC
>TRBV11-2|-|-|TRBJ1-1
CANSLVGPSGGEAFF
TGTGCCAACAGCTTAGTTGGCCCTAGCGGGGGGGAAGCTTTCTTT
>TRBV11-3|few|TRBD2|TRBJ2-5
CASSSGTRGQETQYF
TGTGCCAGCAGCTCCGGGACTAGGGGTCAAGAGACCCAGTACTTC
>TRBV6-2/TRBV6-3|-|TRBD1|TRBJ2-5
CASSGQGVRQETQYF
TGTGCCAGCAGCGGACAGGGGGTTCGTCAAGAGACCCAGTACTTC
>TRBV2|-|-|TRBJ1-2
CASSEDTYYGYTF
TGTGCCAGCAGTGAGGACACCTACTATGGCTACACCTTC